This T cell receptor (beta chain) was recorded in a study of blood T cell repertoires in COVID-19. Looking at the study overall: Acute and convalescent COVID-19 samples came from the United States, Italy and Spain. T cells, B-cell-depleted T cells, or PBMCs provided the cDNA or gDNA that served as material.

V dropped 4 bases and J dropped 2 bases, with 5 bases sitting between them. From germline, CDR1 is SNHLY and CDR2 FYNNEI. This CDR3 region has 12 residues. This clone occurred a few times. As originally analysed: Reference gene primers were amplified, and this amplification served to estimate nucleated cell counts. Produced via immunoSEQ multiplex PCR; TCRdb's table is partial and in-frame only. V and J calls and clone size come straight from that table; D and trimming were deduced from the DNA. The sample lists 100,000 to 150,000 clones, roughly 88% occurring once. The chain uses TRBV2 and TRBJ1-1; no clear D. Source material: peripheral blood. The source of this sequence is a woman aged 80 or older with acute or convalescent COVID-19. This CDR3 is CASSVINTEAFF. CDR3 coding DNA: TGTGCCAGCAGTGTAATCAACACTGAAGCTTTCTTT.